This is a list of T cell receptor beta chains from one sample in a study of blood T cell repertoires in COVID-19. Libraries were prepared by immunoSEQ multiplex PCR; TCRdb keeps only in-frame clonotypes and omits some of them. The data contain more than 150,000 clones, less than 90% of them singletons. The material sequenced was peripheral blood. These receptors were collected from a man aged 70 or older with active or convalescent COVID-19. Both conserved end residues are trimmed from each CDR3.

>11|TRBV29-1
SAHTTGGIRAF
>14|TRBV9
ASSAQRTGGPYEQY
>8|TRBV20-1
SARQEKLF
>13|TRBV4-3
ASSQVPGGIGELF
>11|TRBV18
ASSPGLNEKLF
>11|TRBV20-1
SASFRGGYGYT
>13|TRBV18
ASSPPGQRNEKLF
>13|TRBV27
ASRHGQGGFYEQY
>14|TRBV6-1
ASSEGLEGFKGEQF
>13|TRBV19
ASSFPGRTNEKLF
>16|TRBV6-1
ASSERRGGGYSNQPQH
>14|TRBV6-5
ASSYRGSSYNSPLH
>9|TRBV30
AWRLYYGYT